These 22 T cell receptor beta chains share one sample of origin, sequenced in a study of blood T cell repertoires in COVID-19. Generated by immunoSEQ multiplex PCR, the TCRdb table keeps only in-frame clones and is missing some. The top ten hold about 0.7% of the sample, which has around 450,000 clones, about 85% seen once. Material: PBMCs or T cells enriched from blood (not recorded which). These receptors came from a woman aged 18-29 years who had recovered from COVID-19.

V gene TRBV3-1 (or the pseudogene TRBV3-2) combines with J gene TRBJ2-3; TRBD2 matches at 8 bases. J gave up 1 base and V 6 bases, and 6 bases lay outside the gene matches. Germline assignment: CDR1 LGHDT and CDR2 YNNKEL (reference sequence). The CDR3 runs to 15 residues. CDR3 nucleotides: TGTGCCAGCAGTCCTACTAGCGGCGGCACAGATACGCAGTATTTT. It is translated as CASSPTSGGTDTQYF.

The CDR3 spells CASSQGAGAYGYTF. The DNA for the CDR3 is TGCGCCAGCAGCCAAGGTGCAGGGGCCTATGGCTACACCTTC. This rearrangement joins TRBV4-1 to TRBJ1-2, with D possibly being TRBD1 (6 bases). The CDR3 is 14 amino acids. V dropped 1 base and J dropped 4 bases, with 10 bases sitting between them. Germline lookup yields CDR1 MGHRA and CDR2 YSYEKL.

The V and J genes are TRBV30 and TRBJ1-2; D gene unclear. Trimming shortened V by 0 bases and J by 6 bases, and 11 bases separated the two germline ends. The length of the CDR3 is 13 residues. Germline V lookup: CDR1 GTSNPN, CDR2 SVGIG (reference sequence). The CDR3 DNA reads TGTGCCTGGAGTGTAGTTTGGGCCAATGGCTACACCTTC. It translates to CAWSVVWANGYTF.

The genes are TRBV30 and TRBJ1-2; D is ambiguous. V was pared by 7 bases and J by 4 bases, with 16 bases between. This CDR3 has 13 residues. Germline V gene lookup returns CDR1 GTSNPN and CDR2 SVGIG (reference sequence). CDR3 bases: TGTGCCTACCCTACAACCTCGGGCTATGGCTACACCTTC. Translating gives CAYPTTSGYGYTF.

The V gene is TRBV7-2, the J gene TRBJ1-5; tentative D call: TRBD1 (5 bases). Germline V gene sequence: CDR1 SGHTA, CDR2 FQGNSA. The V gene lost 4 bases and the J gene lost 6 bases, with 16 bases spanning the gap. The CDR3 runs 15 residues. The CDR3 sequence is CASSWNGGEGQPQHF. DNA for the CDR3: TGTGCCAGCAGCTGGAACGGGGGGGAAGGTCAGCCCCAGCATTTT.

The table lists this clone with a few counts. CDR3 bases: TGCGCCAGCAGCTTGGAGGCAGGGGGCGGGGAAGCTTTCTTT. This translates into CASSLEAGGGEAFF. The chain recombines TRBV5-1 with TRBJ1-1, with 8 positions matching TRBD1. The V and J ends lost 0 bases and 8 bases, in that order; junction bases with no gene match: 6. Looked up from germline, CDR1 is SGHRS and CDR2 is YFSETQ. The CDR3 sequence is 14 residues long.

The chain is built from TRBV19 and TRBJ2-7, with a tentative D call TRBD1 (5 bases). This CDR3 contains 15 residues. V lost 3 bases and J 1 base, leaving 13 bases between the germline ends. Germline loops: CDR1 LNHDA, CDR2 SQIVND (reference sequence). The DNA of the CDR3 is TGTGCCAGTAGTATTCGGTCAGGGCGATCCTACGAGCAGTACTTC. Residues: CASSIRSGRSYEQYF.

CDR3 sequence reads: CASSLTYGTQGASQPQHF. Here the CDR3 DNA reads TGTGCCAGCAGCTTAACCTACGGGACGCAGGGGGCCTCTCAGCCCCAGCATTTT. The rearrangement uses TRBV7-8 and TRBJ1-5; 8 bases agree with TRBD1. Losses at the gene ends were 2 bases for V and 6 bases for J; bases not matched to a gene: 15. This CDR3 has 18 amino acids. In germline, CDR1 is SGHVS, CDR2 FQNEAQ.

This rearrangement joins TRBV28 to TRBJ1-2, with 8 bases that match TRBD1. CDR3 length: 15 amino acids. V lost 6 bases and J lost 3; bases outside the gene matches: 9. The germline gives CDR1 MDHEN, CDR2 SYDVKM. CDR3 sequence (DNA): TGTGCCAGCAGGCTTCGAACGGACAGGGACTATGGCTACACCTTC. It codes for CASRLRTDRDYGYTF.

The CDR3 DNA is TGCAGCGTTGAAGGAACGTCGACAGGGGGTCGAAGAACTGAAGCTTTCTTT. This codes for CSVEGTSTGGRRTEAFF. V gene TRBV29-1 combines with J gene TRBJ1-1, with TRBD1 matching over 9 bases. The trim removed 1 base at V and 5 bases at J, leaving 14 bases unmatched. Germline V gene lookup returns CDR1 SQVTM and CDR2 ANQGSEA. The CDR3 covers 17 residues. The full variable domain, its missing parts supplied by reference TRBV29-1 and TRBJ1-1, is SAVISQKPSRDICQRGTSLTIQCQVDSQVTMMFWYRQQPGQSLTLIATANQGSEATYESGFVIDKFPISRPNLTFSTLTVSNMSPEDSSIYLCSVEGTSTGGRRTEAFFGQGTRLTVV.

V and J are TRBV5-4 and TRBJ2-2; 13 bases align to TRBD2. The CDR3 has 16 amino acids. V shed 4 bases, J shed 4 bases, and the junction held 4 bases outside the gene matches. In germline, CDR1 is SGHNT, CDR2 YYREEE (reference sequence). CDR3: CASSDGTSGVTGELFF. The CDR3 DNA is TGTGCCAGCAGCGACGGGACTAGCGGGGTCACCGGGGAGCTGTTTTTT.

The V call is TRBV3-1 (or the pseudogene TRBV3-2), the J call TRBJ2-5; 11 bases agree with TRBD2. V was clipped by 1 base and J by 5 bases; unmatched bases: 6. This CDR3 has 16 residues. Germline V gene lookup returns CDR1 LGHDT and CDR2 YNNKEL (reference sequence). The CDR3 here is CASSQVGLAGGETQYF. CDR3 in DNA: TGTGCCAGCAGCCAAGTTGGGTTAGCGGGGGGGGAGACCCAGTACTTC.

The rearrangement uses TRBV4-2 and TRBJ2-5; no firm D call. The CDR3 covers 16 residues. Germline-derived CDR1 and CDR2 are LGHNA and YNFKEQ. V lost 0 bases and J lost 0, with 11 bases in between. This chain's CDR3 is CASSQEAQTYQETQYF. In nucleotides, the CDR3 is TGTGCCAGCAGCCAAGAGGCACAGACATACCAAGAGACCCAGTACTTC.

The chain joins TRBV4-1 to TRBJ1-1; the D is unclear. V dropped 6 bases and J dropped 0 bases, with 8 bases sitting between them. The germline gives CDR1 MGHRA, CDR2 YSYEKL. This CDR3 contains 13 residues. The CDR3, as DNA: TGCGCCAGCAGAAGGCGGGTGAACACTGAAGCTTTCTTT. Residues: CASRRRVNTEAFF.

The CDR3 region is CASSPTGQGGSEQFF. CDR3 in DNA: TGTGCCAGCTCACCTACCGGACAGGGGGGAAGTGAGCAGTTCTTC. The chain recombines TRBV18 with TRBJ2-1, with 10 bases that match TRBD1. The CDR3 is 15 residues long. The V gene end was trimmed by 3 bases and the J gene end by 9 bases; junction bases not matched to a gene: 8. Germline lookup yields CDR1 KGHSH and CDR2 LQKENI.

This chain uses TRBV10-2 with TRBJ1-1; D possibly corresponds to TRBD1 (5 bases). The CDR3 is made up of 13 amino acids. Germline CDR1 and CDR2: WSHSY and SAAADI. V lost 7 bases and J 3 bases, leaving 12 bases between the germline ends. In nucleotides, the CDR3 is TGCGCCAGCACGGGGGGGGTTTACACTGAAGCTTTCTTT. This encodes CASTGGVYTEAFF.

V usage is TRBV5-1 and J usage is TRBJ2-5, with D maybe TRBD2 (7 bases). CDR1 SGHRS and CDR2 YFSETQ come from the germline V gene. V shed 2 bases and J shed 4 bases, with 12 bases lying between them. There are 14 residues in the CDR3. The CDR3 sequence: CASSFPGGGETQYF. The CDR3, as DNA: TGCGCCAGCAGCTTCCCGGGGGGCGGAGAGACCCAGTACTTC.

The rearrangement uses TRBV5-1 and TRBJ2-3, with TRBD2 matching over 10 bases. CDR3 length equals 15 residues. Looked up from germline, CDR1 is SGHRS and CDR2 is YFSETQ. V shed 4 bases and J 2 bases; nucleotides not matched to a gene: 4. CDR3 nucleotide sequence: TGCGCCAGCAGCGTTAGCGGGGGGCCCACAGATACGCAGTATTTT. This codes for CASSVSGGPTDTQYF.

The rearrangement uses TRBV27 and TRBJ1-6; tentative D call: TRBD1 (6 bases). V was clipped by 2 bases and J by 3 bases, with 11 bases between them. CDR1 MNHEY and CDR2 SMNVEV come from the germline V gene (reference sequence). The CDR3 consists of 16 residues. The CDR3 DNA reads as TGTGCCAGCAGTTTAAGGGGGTCCGGCTATAATTCACCCCTCCACTTT. It is translated as CASSLRGSGYNSPLHF.

This chain joins TRBV7-3 and TRBJ1-5; D remains ambiguous. This CDR3 is built from 14 residues. Germline CDR1 SGHTA, CDR2 FQGTGA. The ends were cut back, 5 bases at V and 7 bases at J, with 15 bases in the middle. For the CDR3, the DNA is TGTGCCAGCAGCGCGTTTTCCAGGAGGCAGCCCCAGCATTTT. This codes for CASSAFSRRQPQHF.

The V gene is TRBV18, the J gene TRBJ2-3, with 13 nucleotides matching TRBD2. V shed 5 bases, J shed 7 bases, and the junction held 3 bases outside the gene matches. The germline V gene has CDR1 KGHSH and CDR2 LQKENI. The CDR3 sequence is 14 residues long. In nucleotides, the CDR3 is TGTGCCAGCTCAGGGACTAGCGGGGAATATACGCAGTATTTT. Residues: CASSGTSGEYTQYF.

As DNA, the CDR3 is TGTGCCAGCAGCCCCATAGGAGCTTGGGGCTACACCTTC. It codes for CASSPIGAWGYTF. The chain joins TRBV5-6 to TRBJ1-2, with D uncertain. The V gene's germline CDR1 is SGHDT and CDR2 YYEEEE. Trimming shortened V by 4 bases and J by 8 bases, and 15 bases separated the two germline ends. This CDR3 spans 13 amino acids.